A selection of T cell receptor beta chains follows, all from one sample in a study of blood T cell repertoires in COVID-19. Profiling relied on immunoSEQ multiplex PCR, and the TCRdb table lists in-frame clones only, not all of them. The sample holds around 250,000 clones, 86% seen once. Sequenced sample: PBMCs or T cells enriched from blood (not recorded which). The receptors originated from a man between 18 and 35 years old who had recovered from COVID-19. Both conserved end residues are part of each CDR3. D genes are given only for firm matches. Only part of the rows carry a size: once, few, many, or a class if the clone is expanded.

D gene: TRBD2
J gene: TRBJ2-7
V gene: TRBV5-1
clone size: -
CDR3 DNA: TGCGCCAGCAGCTTGGCCGGTAGCGGGAGGGCCTTAGGCGAGCAGTACTTC
CDR3 protein: CASSLAGSGRALGEQYF

D gene: -
J gene: TRBJ1-3
V gene: TRBV15
clone size: few
CDR3 DNA: TGTGCCACCAGCAGAGGGGCCAACACCATATATTTT
CDR3 protein: CATSRGANTIYF

D gene: -
J gene: TRBJ2-2
V gene: TRBV4-1
clone size: -
CDR3 DNA: TGCGCCAGCAGCCAAGTTAGGGCAGGGGACACCGGGGAGCTGTTTTTT
CDR3 protein: CASSQVRAGDTGELFF

D gene: -
J gene: TRBJ2-3
V gene: TRBV10-3
clone size: once
CDR3 DNA: TGTGCCATCAGTGAGGGGACGGGGGTGACAGATACGCAGTATTTT
CDR3 protein: CAISEGTGVTDTQYF

D gene: TRBD1
J gene: TRBJ2-7
V gene: TRBV7-9
clone size: -
CDR3 DNA: TGTGCCAGCAGCTCCCAGGACAGGGGGGTGTACGAGCAGTACTTC
CDR3 protein: CASSSQDRGVYEQYF

D gene: -
J gene: TRBJ2-7
V gene: TRBV2
clone size: -
CDR3 DNA: TGTGCCAGCAGTGCCGACATACCCTACGAGCAGTACTTC
CDR3 protein: CASSADIPYEQYF

D gene: -
J gene: TRBJ2-5
V gene: TRBV3-1/TRBV3-2
clone size: -
CDR3 DNA: TGTGCCAGCAGCCGATGGGACACCCAAGAGACCCAGTACTTC
CDR3 protein: CASSRWDTQETQYF

D gene: -
J gene: TRBJ1-1
V gene: TRBV6-1
clone size: once
CDR3 DNA: TGTGCCAGCAGTGATCCTGGGCCCACTGAAGCTTTCTTT
CDR3 protein: CASSDPGPTEAFF

D gene: -
J gene: TRBJ1-1
V gene: TRBV4-1
clone size: -
CDR3 DNA: TGCGCCAGCAGCCAAGACGGGATAGTGAACACTGAAGCTTTCTTT
CDR3 protein: CASSQDGIVNTEAFF

D gene: -
J gene: TRBJ1-1
V gene: TRBV3-1/TRBV3-2
clone size: few
CDR3 DNA: TGTGCCAGCAGCCAAGGTAGTGCAGGGAACACTGAAGCTTTCTTT
CDR3 protein: CASSQGSAGNTEAFF

D gene: TRBD1
J gene: TRBJ1-1
V gene: TRBV6-5
clone size: -
CDR3 DNA: TGTGCCAGCAGTTACTCTCGGACAGGGGACACTGAAGCTTTCTTT
CDR3 protein: CASSYSRTGDTEAFF

D gene: TRBD1
J gene: TRBJ2-7
V gene: TRBV6-5
clone size: -
CDR3 DNA: TGTGCCAGCCGCCCCGGGACAGGAGCCTACGAGCAGTACTTC
CDR3 protein: CASRPGTGAYEQYF